This T cell receptor (beta chain) was obtained from a study of molecular identifiers for immune sequencing clone quantification. Study details: Five portions were made in replicates from RNA of roughly 21,000 or 96,000 naive CD8 cells, and four underwent sequencing.

The CDR3 is 13 residues long. Trimming stripped 2 bases from V and 4 bases from J, with 9 bases between. Germline CDR1 MNHNY, CDR2 SVGAGI (reference sequence). A CD8+CD4-CCR7+CD45RA+ phenotype served as the sorting definition for naive CD8 T cells. Each CDR3 protein gets one entry after TCRdb re-called the PCR reads with MiXCR. The sample has around 460,000 distinct CDR3 sequences; about 22% are singletons. This clonotype was seen ten or more times. The chain recombines TRBV6-6 with TRBJ2-7, with a tentative D call TRBD1 (6 bases). Sequencing was performed on naive CD8+ T cells from blood, with Jurkat cell RNA spiked in. Indicated subset: FACS-sorted CD8+CD4-CCR7+CD45RA+ naive T cells. The TCR comes from a human donor in good health. Some libraries in this study had Jurkat cell RNA spiked in. Here the CDR3 DNA reads TGTGCCAGCAGTTACGCGGACAGTTACGAGCAGTACTTC. Protein product: CASSYADSYEQYF.